The rows below give T cell receptor beta chains drawn from one sample of a study of early T cells in non-severe SARS-CoV-2 infection. Each CDR3 protein is one row after TCRdb ran MiXCR on the 5' RACE reads. This table has some 63,000 distinct CDR3 sequences, over 10% appearing once. Material for sequencing was whole blood. These receptors came from an adult who was a healthcare worker with PCR-confirmed SARS-CoV-2 infection or an uninfected control (not recorded which). Both conserved end residues are part of each CDR3. Fields, in order: CDR3 protein, CDR3 DNA, CDR3 length, J gene, D gene, V gene, clone size. D genes are given only for firm matches. Only some rows state a clone size, as once, few, many or a class for expanded clones.

CASSSGQFNYNSPLHF,TGTGCCAGCAGTTCGGGACAGTTTAACTATAATTCACCCCTCCACTTT,16,TRBJ1-6,TRBD1,TRBV12-3/TRBV12-4,NA
CASSQERGYTGELFF,TGCGCCAGCAGCCAAGAGCGGGGTTACACCGGGGAGCTGTTTTTT,15,TRBJ2-2,NA,TRBV4-1,many
CASSPRTQTEAFF,TGCGCCAGCAGCCCGAGGACGCAGACTGAAGCTTTCTTT,13,TRBJ1-1,NA,TRBV5-1,many
CASSQGKAETGELFF,TGTGCCAGCAGCCAGGGGAAGGCTGAGACCGGGGAGCTGTTTTTT,15,TRBJ2-2,NA,TRBV7-9,NA
CASSSRLEEGNTIYF,TGTGCCAGCAGCTCCCGGTTAGAAGAGGGAAACACCATATATTTT,15,TRBJ1-3,NA,TRBV7-9,few
CASSSTVVPSTEAFF,TGTGCCAGCAGCTCTACGGTTGTGCCGAGCACTGAAGCTTTCTTT,15,TRBJ1-1,NA,TRBV7-9,many
CASSQAGFEFF,TGTGCCAGCAGCCAAGCGGGGTTCGAGTTCTTC,11,TRBJ2-1,TRBD2,TRBV6-6,few
CASSQVVWTMTF,TGTGCCAGCAGCCAAGTTGTCTGGACTATGACCTTC,12,TRBJ1-2,NA,TRBV4-2,many
CSAEGQGLTGELFF,TGCAGCGCCGAGGGACAGGGACTCACCGGGGAGCTGTTTTTT,14,TRBJ2-2,TRBD1,TRBV29-1,few
CASSESRPAGTQYF,TGTGCCAGCAGTGAATCTCGCCCAGCTGGTACGCAGTATTTT,14,TRBJ2-3,NA,TRBV6-1,many
CSAMLGLESNQPQHF,TGCAGTGCTATGCTGGGGCTTGAAAGCAATCAGCCCCAGCATTTT,15,TRBJ1-5,NA,TRBV20-1,NA
CSARPSEGTQYF,TGCAGTGCTAGACCTTCAGAGGGGACCCAGTACTTC,12,TRBJ2-5,NA,TRBV20-1,NA
CASSIRRRAETQYF,TGTGCCAGTAGTATCCGTCGGAGGGCGGAGACCCAGTACTTC,14,TRBJ2-5,NA,TRBV19,few
CATSRSSQETQYF,TGTGCCACCAGTAGGTCTTCCCAAGAGACCCAGTACTTC,13,TRBJ2-5,NA,TRBV24-1,many
CSDYGYTF,TGCAGCGACTATGGCTACACCTTC,8,TRBJ1-2,NA,TRBV29-1,NA
CARSSDRDSEETQYF,TGTGCCAGAAGCTCTGACCGGGACAGTGAGGAGACCCAGTACTTC,15,TRBJ2-5,TRBD1,TRBV5-3,NA
CASRPGQGNSPLHF,TGCGCCAGTCGACCGGGACAGGGTAATTCACCCCTCCACTTT,14,TRBJ1-6,TRBD1,TRBV5-1,few
CASGLTGVGEAFF,TGTGCTAGTGGTTTGACAGGGGTGGGTGAAGCTTTCTTT,13,TRBJ1-1,TRBD1,TRBV12-5,NA
CASSEALGGVSNYGYTF,TGTGCCAGCAGTGAAGCTCTAGGCGGGGTTTCTAACTATGGCTACACCTTC,17,TRBJ1-2,NA,TRBV6-1,NA
CASKRQDEQYF,TGTGCCAGCAAAAGACAGGACGAGCAGTACTTC,11,TRBJ2-7,NA,TRBV10-3,NA
CASSLGGGRGTEAFF,TGCGCCAGCAGCTTGGGCGGGGGTAGGGGCACTGAAGCTTTCTTT,15,TRBJ1-1,NA,TRBV5-1,few
CASSTNGNGETQYF,TGTGCCAGTAGTACCAACGGGAACGGCGAGACCCAGTACTTC,14,TRBJ2-5,NA,TRBV19,NA
CASSLRERAEAFF,TGTGCCAGCAGCTTAAGAGAGAGAGCTGAAGCTTTCTTT,13,TRBJ1-1,NA,TRBV7-8,NA